The 23 T cell receptor beta chains given below trace back to one sample, sequenced in a study of blood T cells in healthy people across ages. A sample-barcoded 5' primer and a J-beta primer mix were used in a second PCR of roughly 7 to 11 cycles. One entry per CDR3 protein, called by TCRdb with MiXCR from the 5' RACE reads. This table has about 1.1 million distinct CDR3 sequences, approximately 38% appearing once. Sequenced sample: blood. The receptors shown here come from a man younger than 35 in good health.

A remark on this clonotype: This may stem from a read error, because a much larger clone lies one nucleotide away. The chain has TRBV12-3 or TRBV12-4 and TRBJ2-1; D remains unclear. Trimming left V 9 bases short and J 13 bases short, with 22 bases between. This CDR3 is 13 amino acids long. CDR3 protein: CASSTDHQETQFF. CDR3 DNA sequence: TGTGCCAGTTCGACGGACCATCAAGAGACCCAGTTCTTC.

The J gene is TRBJ1-6, the V gene TRBV5-1; 7 nucleotides match TRBD1. J lost 6 bases, V lost 4 bases, and 10 bases had no gene match. The CDR3 has 16 residues. CDR1 is SGHRS and CDR2 is YFSETQ in the germline V gene. The CDR3 DNA follows: TGCGCCAGCAGCCAACAGGGGTATCGGGGTAATTCACCCCTCCACTTT. This sequence encodes CASSQQGYRGNSPLHF.

The V gene is TRBV3-1, the J gene TRBJ2-1; the D gene could be TRBD1 or TRBD2 (6 bases each). The CDR3 extends over 14 amino acids. V was shortened by 2 bases and J by 7 bases, with 12 bases between the two germline ends. Germline-derived CDR1 and CDR2 are LGHDT and YNNKEL (reference sequence). CDR3 sequence: CASSQKRGRNEQFF. The CDR3 DNA is TGTGCCAGCAGCCAAAAACGGGGGCGTAATGAGCAGTTCTTC.

This clonotype was seen a handful of times. The chain uses TRBV6-6 and TRBJ1-1, with D maybe TRBD1 (5 bases). The CDR3 is 13 amino acids. Germline values: CDR1 MNHNY, CDR2 SVGAGI (reference sequence). V was trimmed by 8 bases and J by 4 bases, leaving 14 bases between them. The CDR3, as DNA: TGTGCCAGCGGACGGGGGTTCGGCACTGAAGCTTTCTTT. This sequence encodes CASGRGFGTEAFF.

This clonotype turned up a few times. This chain connects TRBV4-1 to TRBJ1-5; D is perhaps TRBD1 (6 bases). This CDR3 contains 15 residues. Germline CDR1 is MGHRA and CDR2 is YSYEKL. V was clipped by 3 bases and J by 8 bases, with 17 bases between them. In nucleotides, the CDR3 is TGCGCCAGCAGCCAGGTAAACAGGGATGGAGAGCCCCAGCATTTT. It codes for CASSQVNRDGEPQHF.

The genes are TRBV7-9 and TRBJ1-6; D is undetermined. The CDR3 runs to 15 residues. Between the trimmed V and J ends, which lost 5 bases and 5 bases, there was a span of 13 bases. The germline gives CDR1 SEHNR, CDR2 FQNEAQ (reference sequence). The CDR3 region has the DNA TGTGCCAGCAGCCCAATATCGCACGATAATTCACCCCTCCACTTT. This sequence encodes CASSPISHDNSPLHF.

This clonotype has just a few counts. The chain combines TRBV12-3 or TRBV12-4 with TRBJ1-2; 11 nucleotides align to TRBD1. The junction had 20 bases not matched to a gene; V was cut back by 6 bases and J by 8 bases. The CDR3 covers 18 residues. The CDR3 loop reads CASSLNLVPGQGGGGYTF. CDR3 nucleotide sequence: TGTGCCAGCAGCTTAAACCTAGTCCCGGGACAGGGGGGAGGAGGCTACACCTTC.

The table lists this clonotype with a few counts. V usage is TRBV6-2 or TRBV6-3 and J usage is TRBJ2-3, with 9 bases fitting TRBD1. With 2 bases clipped from V and 4 bases from J, the junction kept 13 bases outside the gene matches. The CDR3 covers 18 residues. The germline V gene has CDR1 MNHEY and CDR2 SVGEGT. The CDR3 region is CASSYLLGQGPSADTQYF. The DNA for the CDR3 is TGTGCCAGCAGTTACCTGTTGGGACAGGGTCCCAGCGCAGATACGCAGTATTTT.

The CDR3 is CSAKGTGGLYGYTF. DNA for the CDR3: TGCAGTGCTAAAGGGACAGGGGGACTCTATGGCTACACCTTC. The J gene is TRBJ1-2, the V gene TRBV20-1, with 11 nucleotides matching TRBD1. The CDR3 spans 14 residues. Germline V gene lookup returns CDR1 DFQATT and CDR2 SNEGSKA (reference sequence). The V segment lost 4 bases and the J segment 4 bases; nucleotides outside the gene matches: 5.

This chain joins TRBV5-1 and TRBJ1-1; 7 nucleotides agree with TRBD1. Germline loops: CDR1 SGHRS, CDR2 YFSETQ. The CDR3 is 17 amino acids. V shed 4 bases and J 0 bases; nucleotides not matched to a gene: 12. Written as DNA, the CDR3 is TGCGCCAGCAGCCTCATCTTGACAGGGATAATGAACACTGAAGCTTTCTTT. Its protein product is CASSLILTGIMNTEAFF.

V gene TRBV20-1 combines with J gene TRBJ2-7, with D possibly TRBD2 on 6 matching bases. The DNA matches TRBJ2-5 better at its end, which makes the J call doubtful. Germline V gene lookup returns CDR1 DFQATT and CDR2 SNEGSKA (reference sequence). The CDR3 covers 14 residues. DNA for the CDR3: TGCAGTGCTAGAGATGTAGCGGACCAAGAGACCCAGTACTTC. This translates into CSARDVADQETQYF.

CDR3 nucleotides: TGTGCCAGCAGTAATTTGTGGGGCGGGGAGCTGTTTTTT. This gives the protein CASSNLWGGELFF. The chain joins TRBV12-3 or TRBV12-4 to TRBJ2-2; the D is unclear. This CDR3 is built from 13 residues. V was trimmed by 5 bases and J by 7 bases, leaving 11 bases between them.

The rearrangement links TRBV7-9 to TRBJ1-4; D remains unclear. Germline CDR1 is SEHNR and CDR2 is FQNEAQ (reference sequence). The CDR3 sequence is 14 residues long. V lost 5 bases and J lost 11, with 18 bases in between. The CDR3 sequence: CASSHDTDLGKLFF. The CDR3, as DNA: TGTGCCAGCAGCCACGACACGGATCTTGGGAAACTGTTTTTT. Drawing the rest from reference TRBV7-9 and TRBJ1-4, the complete variable domain is DTGVSQNPRHKITKRGQNVTFRCDPISEHNRLYWYRQTLGQGPEFLTYFQNEAQLEKSRLLSDRFSAERPKGSFSTLEIQRTEQGDSAMYLCASSHDTDLGKLFFGSGTQLSVL.

This chain uses TRBV7-2 with TRBJ1-2; TRBD1 matches 10 bases. Trimming cost V 5 bases and J 5 bases; bases outside gene matches: 8. From germline, CDR1 is SGHTA and CDR2 FQGNSA. The CDR3 is 15 residues long. The CDR3 bases are TGTGCCAGCAGCCAAGGGACAGGGGATGGATATGGCTACACCTTC. This sequence encodes CASSQGTGDGYGYTF.

The chain carries TRBV6-2 or TRBV6-3 and TRBJ1-1; 7 bases match TRBD1. The CDR3 covers 14 residues. Unmatched junction bases numbered 7, after V lost 7 bases and J lost 2 bases. Germline CDR1 reads MNHEY; CDR2 reads SVGEGT. DNA of the CDR3: TGTGCCAGCAACCGACAGGGAACAAACACTGAAGCTTTCTTT. Translated, it gives CASNRQGTNTEAFF.

The rearrangement joins TRBV4-2 to TRBJ1-2, with D possibly TRBD1 on 6 matching bases. The CDR3 extends over 16 amino acids. Germline V gives CDR1 LGHNA, CDR2 YNFKEQ. V was cut by 0 bases and J by 4 bases, with 15 bases left in between. The CDR3 loop reads CASSQDRAGEGYGYTF. CDR3 sequence (DNA): TGTGCCAGCAGCCAAGATCGGGCAGGGGAAGGCTATGGCTACACCTTC.

This chain joins TRBV29-1 and TRBJ2-7, with unresolved D. V gave up 5 bases and J gave up 5 bases, with 16 bases separating them. Germline loops: CDR1 SQVTM, CDR2 ANQGSEA. This CDR3 is built from 13 residues. CDR3 region: CSVSPGYGHEQYF. The CDR3 DNA sequence: TGCAGCGTTTCGCCTGGGTACGGCCACGAGCAGTACTTC.

CDR3: CASSAGLAGGQETQYF. In DNA form, the CDR3 reads TGTGCCAGCAGCGCGGGACTAGCGGGGGGGCAAGAGACCCAGTACTTC. This chain connects TRBV7-3 to TRBJ2-5, with 16 bases matching TRBD2. Germline CDR1 is SGHTA and CDR2 is FQGTGA. After removal of 5 bases from V and 2 bases from J, the junction contained 2 bases not matched to a gene. The CDR3 contains 16 residues.

J is TRBJ2-5 and V is TRBV28; 10 bases agree with TRBD1. The V gene's germline CDR1 is MDHEN and CDR2 SYDVKM. V gave up 4 bases and J gave up 6 bases; unmatched junction bases: 8. This CDR3 is 15 amino acids long. The CDR3 is CASSSGTGVLKTQYF. The CDR3 region has the DNA TGTGCCAGCAGTTCCGGGACAGGGGTCTTGAAGACCCAGTACTTC.

CDR3 protein: CASSPSDGNEQYF. CDR3 DNA sequence: TGTGCCAGCAGCCCTTCGGACGGGAATGAGCAGTACTTC. The rearrangement uses TRBV4-2 and TRBJ2-7, with a tentative D call TRBD2 (5 bases). The CDR3 runs 13 residues. CDR1 is LGHNA, CDR2 YNFKEQ, per germline. V lost 4 bases and J lost 7, with 14 bases in between.

The table lists this clonotype with a few counts. J is TRBJ2-5 and V is TRBV13; unclear D gene. With 5 bases removed from V and 3 bases from J, the gap between germline ends came to 16 bases. CDR3 size: 15 residues. Germline lookup yields CDR1 PRHDT and CDR2 FYEKMQ (reference sequence). For the CDR3, the DNA is TGTGCCAGCAGCCCCGGACCGACGGACGAAGAGACCCAGTACTTC. The encoded protein is CASSPGPTDEETQYF. Complete variable domain (other parts from reference TRBV13 and TRBJ2-5): AAGVIQSPRHLIKEKRETATLKCYPIPRHDTVYWYQQGPGQDPQFLISFYEKMQSDKGSIPDRFSAQQFSDYHSELNMSSLELGDSALYFCASSPGPTDEETQYFGPGTRLLVL.

This clonotype has a handful of counts. The V call is TRBV12-3 or TRBV12-4, the J call TRBJ1-1, with no clear D. The V end was cut by 3 bases, the J end by 1 base, with 9 bases between. This CDR3 comprises 14 residues. The CDR3 here is CASSLSLGNTEAFF. The DNA for the CDR3 is TGTGCCAGCAGTTTGAGTTTAGGGAACACTGAAGCTTTCTTT.

This clonotype was recorded once. The chain has TRBV4-1 and TRBJ2-1, with D possibly TRBD2 on 7 matching bases. Germline V gene sequence: CDR1 MGHRA, CDR2 YSYEKL. V was trimmed by 3 bases and J by 10 bases, leaving 16 bases between them. This CDR3 contains 14 residues. The DNA for the CDR3 is TGCGCCAGCAGCCACGATACAGGGAGGGGAGAGCAGTTCTTC. It yields the protein CASSHDTGRGEQFF.